A selection of T cell receptor beta chains follows, all from one sample in a study of T-cell reconstitution after alpha-beta-depleted transplantation in children. TCRdb fed the PCR reads into MiXCR, producing one record per CDR3 protein. The sample yields fewer than 550,000 distinct CDR3 sequences, roughly 11% seen once. Sequenced here: PBMCs, mostly from graft donor cells, sampled 180 days after TCRalphabeta/CD19-depleted stem cell transplant. These receptors were taken from a female patient aged 2-10 years who had a stem cell transplant for aplastic anemia, so the T cells may come from the graft donor. Both conserved end residues are part of each CDR3. The D gene is left open where the match is weak. Clone size is shown for a subset of rows, as once, few, many or a class of expanded clone.

v_gene	abundance	d_gene	j_gene	CDR3aa	CDR3nt
TRBV6-5	many	.	TRBJ1-1	CASRTGGHLNTEAFF	TGTGCCAGCAGAACTGGGGGGCACCTGAACACTGAAGCTTTCTTT
TRBV4-1	.	.	TRBJ2-7	CASSQVSGFYEQYF	TGCGCCAGCAGCCAAGTTTCAGGATTCTACGAGCAGTACTTC
TRBV28	many	.	TRBJ1-4	CASSLWAGGRGEKLFF	TGTGCCAGCAGTTTATGGGCCGGAGGGCGCGGTGAAAAACTGTTTTTT
TRBV20-1	.	.	TRBJ2-5	CSARGQGRKTQYF	TGCAGTGCTCGGGGGCAGGGTCGGAAGACCCAGTACTTC
TRBV7-6	many	.	TRBJ1-1	CASSPGGYEAFF	TGTGCCAGCAGCCCCGGCGGTTACGAAGCTTTCTTT
TRBV5-1	.	.	TRBJ2-1	CASTQPGGASYSEQFF	TGCGCCAGCACCCAACCCGGAGGGGCCTCCTACAGTGAGCAGTTCTTC
TRBV28	.	TRBD2	TRBJ2-7	CASSRPLAGKAYEQYF	TGTGCCAGCAGTCGCCCTCTAGCGGGGAAGGCCTACGAGCAGTACTTC
TRBV7-9	few	.	TRBJ1-1	CASSTRPQGNTEAFF	TGTGCCAGCAGCACGAGGCCACAGGGAAACACTGAAGCTTTCTTT
TRBV20-1	.	.	TRBJ1-5	CSARDAWSNQPQHF	TGCAGTGCTAGGGACGCGTGGAGCAATCAGCCCCAGCATTTT
TRBV30	.	.	TRBJ2-5	CAWSVTETQYF	TGTGCCTGGAGTGTTACAGAGACCCAGTACTTC
TRBV20-1	few	TRBD1	TRBJ1-3	CSARDPGGLPGNTIYF	TGCAGTGCTAGAGACCCAGGGGGCCTTCCTGGAAACACCATATATTTT
TRBV5-6	.	TRBD1	TRBJ1-4	CASSESPGQLNEKLFF	TGTGCCAGCAGTGAGTCGCCGGGACAGCTAAATGAAAAACTGTTTTTT
TRBV7-9	few	.	TRBJ2-3	CASSPFGGTDTQYF	TGTGCCAGCAGCCCCTTTGGCGGCACAGATACGCAGTATTTT
TRBV20-1	.	TRBD1	TRBJ2-4	CSAPEDRGLAKNIQYF	TGCAGTGCTCCCGAGGACAGGGGATTAGCCAAAAACATTCAGTACTTC
TRBV12-3/TRBV12-4	few	TRBD1	TRBJ1-2	CASSLNRGINYGYTF	TGTGCCAGCAGTTTGAACAGGGGGATAAACTATGGCTACACCTTC
TRBV5-1	few	TRBD1	TRBJ1-2	CASSSPDRAEYGYTF	TGCGCCAGCAGCTCACCCGACAGGGCAGAGTATGGCTACACCTTC
TRBV9	few	.	TRBJ1-2	CASSVGTRVYGYTF	TGTGCCAGCAGCGTGGGGACACGGGTCTATGGCTACACCTTC
TRBV20-1	.	TRBD1	TRBJ1-5	CSARATGGITNQPQHF	TGCAGTGCTAGAGCCACAGGGGGCATTACCAATCAGCCCCAGCATTTT